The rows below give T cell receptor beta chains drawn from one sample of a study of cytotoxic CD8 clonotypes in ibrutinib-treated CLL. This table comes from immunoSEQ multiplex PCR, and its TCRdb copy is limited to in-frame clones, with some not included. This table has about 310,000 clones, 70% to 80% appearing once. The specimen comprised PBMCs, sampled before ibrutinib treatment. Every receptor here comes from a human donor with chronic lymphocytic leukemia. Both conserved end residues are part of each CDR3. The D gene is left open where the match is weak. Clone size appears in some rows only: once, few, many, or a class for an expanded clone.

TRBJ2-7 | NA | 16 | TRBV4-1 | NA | TGCGCCAGCAGCCAAGATAGGTCTAGCGAGTCCTACGAGCAGTACTTC | CASSQDRSSESYEQYF
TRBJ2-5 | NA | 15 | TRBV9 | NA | TGTGCCAGCAGCGTAACGGAGGGCTCGCCGGCGACCCAGTACTTC | CASSVTEGSPATQYF
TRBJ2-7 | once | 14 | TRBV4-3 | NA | TGCGCCAGCAGCTCTGACCTAGGACCCTACGAGCAGTACTTC | CASSSDLGPYEQYF
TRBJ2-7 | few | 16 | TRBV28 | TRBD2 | TGTGCCAGCAGTTTACCACCGGGACTAGCGGGAGGGGATCAGTACTTC | CASSLPPGLAGGDQYF
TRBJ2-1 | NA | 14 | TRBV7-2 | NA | TGTGCCAGCAGCTCTATGAGCTCCTACAATGAGCAGTTCTTC | CASSSMSSYNEQFF
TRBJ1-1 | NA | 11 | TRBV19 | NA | TGTGCCAGTAGTAGAGATACTGAAGCTTTCTTT | CASSRDTEAFF
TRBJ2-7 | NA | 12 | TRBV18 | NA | TGTGCCAGCTCACGACTGGGAGAGGAGCAGTACTTC | CASSRLGEEQYF
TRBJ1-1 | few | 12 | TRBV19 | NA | TGTGCCAGTAGTATACGAGGCTCTGGAGCTTTCTTT | CASSIRGSGAFF
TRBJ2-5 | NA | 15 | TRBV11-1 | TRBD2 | TGTGCCAGCAGCTTAGCCAGACTAGCTCAAGAGACCCAGTACTTC | CASSLARLAQETQYF
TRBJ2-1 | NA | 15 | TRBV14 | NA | TGTGCCAGCAGTGCCCAGGGTGTCAGTTTGAATGAGCAGTTCTTC | CASSAQGVSLNEQFF
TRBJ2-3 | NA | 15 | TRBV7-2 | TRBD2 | TGTGCCAGCACCCAATGGGGGGGGGACCTGAGTACGCAGTATTTT | CASTQWGGDLSTQYF
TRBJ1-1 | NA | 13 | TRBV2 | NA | TGTGCCAGCATCAGGGGCCTGTTGTCTGAAGCTTTCTTT | CASIRGLLSEAFF
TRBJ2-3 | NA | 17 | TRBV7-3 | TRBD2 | TGTGCCAGCAGCTCCCATGTTCCAGCGGGAAACACAGATACGCAGTATTTT | CASSSHVPAGNTDTQYF
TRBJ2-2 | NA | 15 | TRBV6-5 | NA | TGTGCCAGCAGGGGTCGTGGGGATCTCGCCGGGGAGCTGTTTTTT | CASRGRGDLAGELFF
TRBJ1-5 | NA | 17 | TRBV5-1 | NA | TGCGCCAGCAGCTTGAGCCCCCTTCAGGGGAAAGGGCAGCCCCAGCATTTT | CASSLSPLQGKGQPQHF
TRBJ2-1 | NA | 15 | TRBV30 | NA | TGTGCCTGGAGAGGCCCTCGGGGAATCTACAATGAGCAGTTCTTC | CAWRGPRGIYNEQFF
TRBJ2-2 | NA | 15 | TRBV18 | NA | TGTGCCAGCTCACTTTTCCTCGGGGACACCGGGGAGCTGTTTTTT | CASSLFLGDTGELFF
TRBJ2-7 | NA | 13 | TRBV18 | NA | TGTGCCAGCTCACCATCAGGGCTTTACGAGCAGTACTTC | CASSPSGLYEQYF
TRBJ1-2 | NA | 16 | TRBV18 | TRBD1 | TGTGCCAGCTCACCGGGACAGGAGATGGCTAACTATGGCTACACCTTC | CASSPGQEMANYGYTF
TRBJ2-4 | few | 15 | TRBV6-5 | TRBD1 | TGTGCCAGCAGCACCACAGGGGTAGCCAAAAACATTCAGTACTTC | CASSTTGVAKNIQYF
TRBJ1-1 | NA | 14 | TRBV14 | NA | TGTGCCAGCAGCCAATTTCAGGGGAGTGAGGGAGCTTTCTTT | CASSQFQGSEGAFF
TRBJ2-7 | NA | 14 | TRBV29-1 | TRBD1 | TGCAGCGTAGGGGACAGGGCGGTCTCCTACGAGCAGTACTTC | CSVGDRAVSYEQYF
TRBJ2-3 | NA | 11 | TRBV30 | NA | TGTGCCTGGAGTGGCACAGATACGCAGTATTTT | CAWSGTDTQYF
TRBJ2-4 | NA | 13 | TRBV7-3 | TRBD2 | TGTGCCAGCAGCCCCGGACTAGGGAACATTCAGTACTTC | CASSPGLGNIQYF
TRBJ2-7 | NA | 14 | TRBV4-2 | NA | TGTGCCAGCAGCCAAGATGTAAACTCCTACGAGCAGTACTTC | CASSQDVNSYEQYF
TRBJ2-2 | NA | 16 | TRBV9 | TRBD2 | TGTGCCAGCAGCAGGACTAGCGGAGCGAACACCGGGGAGCTGTTTTTT | CASSRTSGANTGELFF
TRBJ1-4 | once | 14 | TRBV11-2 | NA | TGTGCCAGCAGCTTAGGATGGGGGAGTGAAAAACTGTTTTTT | CASSLGWGSEKLFF
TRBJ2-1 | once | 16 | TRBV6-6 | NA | TGTGCCAGCAGTTCTGCCGGGGCTTTTCTCTACAATGAGCAGTTCTTC | CASSSAGAFLYNEQFF
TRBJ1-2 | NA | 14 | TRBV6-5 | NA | TGTGCCAGCAGCCGGGACGGTTCTAACTATGGCTACACCTTC | CASSRDGSNYGYTF
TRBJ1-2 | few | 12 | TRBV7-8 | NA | TGTGCCAGCAGGGATAAATGGGATGGCTACACCTTC | CASRDKWDGYTF
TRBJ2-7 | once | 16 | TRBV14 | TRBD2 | TGTGCCAGCAGCCAAGTCCCTAGCGGGGTATCATACGAGCAGTACTTC | CASSQVPSGVSYEQYF
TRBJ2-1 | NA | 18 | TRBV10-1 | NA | TGCGCCAGCAGTGAAAGGGGGGGGGACTCAGCTACAGGCAATGAGCAGTTCTTC | CASSERGGDSATGNEQFF
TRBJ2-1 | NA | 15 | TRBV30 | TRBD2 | TGTGCCTGGAGTTCCGGGACTAGCGGGACCAATGAGCAGTTCTTC | CAWSSGTSGTNEQFF
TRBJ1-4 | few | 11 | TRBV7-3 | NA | TGTGCCAGCAGCTGGAGAGGAAAACTGTTTTTT | CASSWRGKLFF
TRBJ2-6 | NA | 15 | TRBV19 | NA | TGTGCCAGTAGTATAGATTCCTCTGGGGCCAACGTCCTGACTTTC | CASSIDSSGANVLTF
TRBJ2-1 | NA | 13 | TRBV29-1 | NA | TGCAGCGTTGAAGGCTCTCTAGCGTGGGTGCAGTTCTTC | CSVEGSLAWVQFF
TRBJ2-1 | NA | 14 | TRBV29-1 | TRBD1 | TGCAGCGGGGGGACAGGGGAATTCCACAATGAGCAGTTCTTC | CSGGTGEFHNEQFF
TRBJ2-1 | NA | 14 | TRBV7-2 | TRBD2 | TGTGCCAGCAGCTCCGAGCGGGACTCCAATGAGCAGTTCTTC | CASSSERDSNEQFF
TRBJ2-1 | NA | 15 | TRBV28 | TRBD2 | TGTGCCAGCAGTTCAGGGGCCGGGGGGGTAAATGAGCAGTTCTTC | CASSSGAGGVNEQFF
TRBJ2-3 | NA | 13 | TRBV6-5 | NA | TGTGCCAGCAGTTATACTAGTTCGGATACGCAGTATTTT | CASSYTSSDTQYF
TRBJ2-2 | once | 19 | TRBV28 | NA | TGTGCCAGCAGTATTGGGACGGCCGAGGGCCGATTTTTATCCGGGGAGCTGTTTTTT | CASSIGTAEGRFLSGELFF
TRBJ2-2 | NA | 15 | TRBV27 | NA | TGTGCCAGCAGTTCCTACCGACGGACGACCGGGGAGCTGTTTTTT | CASSSYRRTTGELFF
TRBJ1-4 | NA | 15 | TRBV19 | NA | TGTGCCAGTAGTAGTCAGACAGGAGGAAATGAAAAACTGTTTTTT | CASSSQTGGNEKLFF
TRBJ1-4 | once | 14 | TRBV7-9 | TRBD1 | TGTGCCAGCAGCTTGGCAGGGGGCTTTGAAAAACTGTTTTTT | CASSLAGGFEKLFF
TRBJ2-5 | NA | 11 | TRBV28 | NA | TGTGCCAGCAGGGTCCAAGAGACCCAGTACTTC | CASRVQETQYF
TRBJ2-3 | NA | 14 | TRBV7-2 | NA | TGTGCCAGCAGCTTGGCGGGACGCACAGATACGCAGTATTTT | CASSLAGRTDTQYF
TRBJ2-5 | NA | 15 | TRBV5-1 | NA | TGCGCCAGCAGCTTGGCGCGGGGGCATCAAGAGACCCAGTACTTC | CASSLARGHQETQYF
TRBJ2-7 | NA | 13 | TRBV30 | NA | TGTGCCTGGAGTGTAACAGGACCCTACGAGCAGTACTTC | CAWSVTGPYEQYF
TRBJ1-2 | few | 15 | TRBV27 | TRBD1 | TGTGCCAGCAGTTTATCTCATGGACAGGTTACTCGCTACACCTTC | CASSLSHGQVTRYTF
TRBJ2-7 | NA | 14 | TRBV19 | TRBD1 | TGTGCCAGTAGTCGACAGGGAAAGGGTTACGAGCAGTACTTC | CASSRQGKGYEQYF
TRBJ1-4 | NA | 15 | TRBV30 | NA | TGTGCCTGGAGTTTGGCAGGCTTCACTAATGAAAAACTGTTTTTT | CAWSLAGFTNEKLFF
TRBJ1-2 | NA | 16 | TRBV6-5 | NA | TGTGCCAGCAGTTTCCACGACAGTCGCGTAACCGATGGCTACACCTTC | CASSFHDSRVTDGYTF
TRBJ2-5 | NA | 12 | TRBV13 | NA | TGTGCCAGCAGCTTAGTAGACGGGACCCAGTACTTC | CASSLVDGTQYF
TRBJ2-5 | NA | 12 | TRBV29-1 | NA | TGCAGCGTTGCGGCGGGACAAGAGACCCAGTACTTC | CSVAAGQETQYF
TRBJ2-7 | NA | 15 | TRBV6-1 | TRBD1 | TGTGCCAGCAGTCCTACAGGGGGCTTCTCCTACGAGCAGTACTTC | CASSPTGGFSYEQYF
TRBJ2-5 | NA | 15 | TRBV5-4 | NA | TGTGCCAGCAGCTTGCCGGGTCGTGACCAAGAGACCCAGTACTTC | CASSLPGRDQETQYF
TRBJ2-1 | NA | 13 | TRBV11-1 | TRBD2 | TGTGCCAGCAGCTTTGCGGGAGTAGATGAGCAGTTCTTC | CASSFAGVDEQFF
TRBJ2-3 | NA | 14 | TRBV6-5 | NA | TGTGCCAGCAGTTACTCCCGGAGCACAGATACGCAGTATTTT | CASSYSRSTDTQYF
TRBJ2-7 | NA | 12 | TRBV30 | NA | TGTGCCTGGAGTGTAACCAACTACGAGCAGTACTTC | CAWSVTNYEQYF
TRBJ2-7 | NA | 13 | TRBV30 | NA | TGTGCCTGGACTTACGGGAGAGTTCGCGAGCAGTACTTC | CAWTYGRVREQYF